The source of this T cell receptor beta chain is a study of cytomegalovirus exposure and HLA in healthy donors. Turning to the study itself: An earlier analysis found some 120 million unique TCR beta sequences from approximately 190 million T cells.

The CDR3 length is 16 residues. V was shortened by 5 bases and J by 4 bases, with 19 bases between the two germline ends. Germline V gives CDR1 MNHEY, CDR2 SMNVEV (reference sequence). Study-wide results and limits: Around 160 TCR beta chains were listed as cytomegalovirus-associated. Reported performance of the classifier showed diagnosis of cytomegalovirus status with high specificity and sensitivity.

This clone was seen only a few times. No antigen is known for it. The PCR made use of 60 Vbeta and 13 Jbeta primers. Repertoires were generated with immunoSEQ multiplex PCR, while TCRdb's copy carries only in-frame clones and drops some. The sample carries 120,000 or so clones, around 65% recorded once. The origin of this receptor is a man aged 18 to 35 in good health and CMV-seronegative. Sequenced: PBMCs. This chain links TRBV27 with TRBJ2-3; D might be TRBD2 (6 bases). Here the CDR3 reads CASSHYRGWAADTQYF. The CDR3 nucleotides read TGTGCCAGCAGTCACTACCGGGGGTGGGCGGCAGATACGCAGTATTTT.